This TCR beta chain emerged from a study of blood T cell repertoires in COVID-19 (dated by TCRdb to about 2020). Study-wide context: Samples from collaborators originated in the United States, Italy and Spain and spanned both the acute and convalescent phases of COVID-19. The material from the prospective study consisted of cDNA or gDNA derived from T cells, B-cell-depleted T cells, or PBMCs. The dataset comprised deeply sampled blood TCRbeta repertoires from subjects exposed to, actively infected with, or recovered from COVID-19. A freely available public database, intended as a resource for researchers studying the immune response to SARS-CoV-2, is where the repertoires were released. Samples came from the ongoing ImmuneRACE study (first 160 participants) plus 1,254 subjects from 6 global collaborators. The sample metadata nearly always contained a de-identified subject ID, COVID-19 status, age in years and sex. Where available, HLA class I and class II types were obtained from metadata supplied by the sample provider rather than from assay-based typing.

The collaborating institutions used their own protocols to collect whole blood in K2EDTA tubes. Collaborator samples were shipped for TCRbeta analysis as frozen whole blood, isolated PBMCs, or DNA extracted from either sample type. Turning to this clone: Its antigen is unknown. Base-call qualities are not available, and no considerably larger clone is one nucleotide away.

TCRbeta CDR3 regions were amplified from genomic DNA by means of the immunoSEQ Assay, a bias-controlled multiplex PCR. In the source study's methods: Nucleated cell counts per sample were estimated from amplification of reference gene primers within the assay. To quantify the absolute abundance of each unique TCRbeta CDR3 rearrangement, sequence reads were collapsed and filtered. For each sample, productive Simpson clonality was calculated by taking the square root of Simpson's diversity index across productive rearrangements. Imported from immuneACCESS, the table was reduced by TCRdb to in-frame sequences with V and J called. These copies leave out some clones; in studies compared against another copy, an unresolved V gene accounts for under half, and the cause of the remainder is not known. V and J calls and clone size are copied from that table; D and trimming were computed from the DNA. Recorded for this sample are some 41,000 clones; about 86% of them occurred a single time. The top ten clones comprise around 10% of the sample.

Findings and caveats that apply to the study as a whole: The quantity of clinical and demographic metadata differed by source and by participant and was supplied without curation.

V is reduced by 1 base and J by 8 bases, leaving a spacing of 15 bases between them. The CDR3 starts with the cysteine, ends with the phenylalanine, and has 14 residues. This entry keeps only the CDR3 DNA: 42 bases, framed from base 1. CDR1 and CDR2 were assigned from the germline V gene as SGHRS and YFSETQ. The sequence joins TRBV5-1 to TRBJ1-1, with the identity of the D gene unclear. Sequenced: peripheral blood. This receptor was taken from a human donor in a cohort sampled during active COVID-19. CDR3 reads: CASSLYQSTSEAFF. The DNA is TGCGCCAGCAGCTTGTATCAGTCCACATCCGAAGCTTTCTTT.